This TCR beta chain stems from a study of T-cell memory formation after mild COVID-19. Study-level information: Clusters were largely donor specific.

This CDR3 is built from 17 residues. Trimming removed 0 bases from V and 8 bases from J, with 22 bases in between. TCRdb reanalysed the 5' RACE reads using MiXCR and keeps one entry per CDR3 protein. The profile shows about 45,000 distinct CDR3 sequences, about a tenth of them singletons. This clonotype turned up a few times. The chain uses TRBV12-3 or TRBV12-4 and TRBJ1-2, with a possible D match to TRBD1 (5 bases). This receptor was taken from an adult woman who had mild COVID-19 (a few samples of this study predate the infection). Cell type and time point are not known. Material: PBMCs or a T cell subset sorted from them (not recorded which). CDR3 protein: CASSLAGGTLGVLGYTF. CDR3 coding DNA: TGTGCCAGCAGTTTAGCGGGCGGGACCTTAGGGGTTTTGGGCTACACCTTC.